This TCR beta chain is drawn from a study of T cell responses to AZD1222 COVID-19 vaccine. The study, taken as a whole, reports: Of the AZD1222 recipients, only 5 or 6 were seropositive at baseline.

This CDR3 has 13 amino acids. V was pared by 3 bases and J by 3 bases, with 0 bases of the junction left unmatched. About this clone: Its antigen is as yet unknown.

This table comes from immunoSEQ multiplex PCR, and its TCRdb copy is limited to in-frame clones, with some not included. Counted here are about 180,000 clones, almost 90% occurring once; the ten biggest clones make up roughly 7.7%. This clonotype originated in an adult in good health. Source: peripheral blood, taken on day 0 of AZD1222 vaccination. The chain carries TRBV12-3 or TRBV12-4 and TRBJ2-7; 9 bases are shared with TRBD1. CDR3 nucleotides: TGTGCCAGCAGTTTGGGACAGGGCTACGAGCAGTACTTC. It yields the protein CASSLGQGYEQYF.